This record covers a single T cell receptor (beta chain). Its antigen is not known. Trimming cost V 4 bases and J 3 bases, with 9 bases left between them. There are 13 residues in the CDR3. These data are taken from a study of T cell repertoires in cytomegalovirus infection. About the study: Recently identified HLA-C-restricted CMV epitopes were among the peptides used. Signatures in public TCR beta sequences pointed to both CMV infection and matching HLA type.

TCRdb re-analysed the reads in MiXCR, keeping a single row per CDR3 protein. The data show approximately 110,000 distinct CDR3 sequences, approximately 30% seen once. Study observations and caveats: CMV carriers having the relevant HLA were flagged by cumulative public TCR beta family frequency. CMV-specific HLA-C-restricted TCR beta clonotypes dominated the ex vivo response.

Sequencing was performed on CD8+ T cells from cultured PBMCs, taken from culture after CMV antigen stimulation. The chain carries TRBV12-3 or TRBV12-4 and TRBJ1-2; D remains unclear. The sequence came from a human donor in good health (CMV status not recorded). Some clones in this sample may be carry-over from other donors' samples. For the CDR3, the DNA is TGTGCCAGCAGTTCTGGAGTCTACTATGGCTACACCTTC. Residues: CASSSGVYYGYTF.